This T cell receptor beta chain derives from a study of T cell responses to AZD1222 COVID-19 vaccine. Study background: Second-dose schedules of about 4 or about 12 weeks were combined.

The CDR3 covers 14 residues. Per germline, CDR1 SEHNR and CDR2 FQNEAQ (reference sequence). The V end lost 5 bases, the J end lost 2 bases, and 11 bases lay between the germline ends. Study-level findings and limits: Samples come after the peak T cell response, not at day 14.

A few counts support this clone. Its target is not known. Clones were read by immunoSEQ multiplex PCR, and TCRdb kept only the in-frame ones, dropping some. This sample has about 110,000 clones, with about nine tenths found just once. The TCR was taken from an adult in good health. V and J are TRBV7-9 and TRBJ2-3; no reliable D call. This sample comprised peripheral blood, obtained on day 0 of AZD1222 vaccination. The CDR3 bases are TGTGCCAGCAGCGCGGTCATTTTCACAGATACGCAGTATTTT. Translated: CASSAVIFTDTQYF.